The 9 T cell receptor beta chains in this list originate from one sample, sequenced in a study of cytomegalovirus exposure and HLA in healthy donors. The study ran its PCR with 60 Vbeta and 13 Jbeta primers. Method: immunoSEQ multiplex PCR; TCRdb's copy keeps in-frame clones and lacks some. This table lists about 100,000 clones. Sequencing was done on a sample of PBMCs. The receptors come from a man aged 50 to 59 in good health and CMV-seronegative.

The chain has TRBV28 and TRBJ2-7, with a tentative D call TRBD1 (5 bases). V dropped 6 bases and J dropped 2 bases, with 14 bases sitting between them. The CDR3 consists of 14 residues. Germline CDR1 is MDHEN and CDR2 is SYDVKM. CDR3 bases: TGTGCCAGCAGCACCTCAGGACACACCTACGAGCAGTACTTC. Amino acids: CASSTSGHTYEQYF.

V gene TRBV9 combines with J gene TRBJ1-3, with 11 nucleotides matching TRBD1. With V trimmed by 3 bases and J by 0 bases, 11 bases remained unmatched. This CDR3 has 19 amino acids. Germline CDR1 and CDR2: SGDLS and YYNGEE. The DNA for the CDR3 is TGTGCCAGCAGCGCTGGAGGGACAGGGGGTATGAGCTCTGGAAACACCATATATTTT. This encodes CASSAGGTGGMSSGNTIYF.

The V gene is TRBV5-1, the J gene TRBJ2-7, with unresolved D. Trimming cost V 0 bases and J 2 bases, with 9 bases left between them. Germline loops: CDR1 SGHRS, CDR2 YFSETQ. CDR3 length: 14 residues. This CDR3 reads CASSLAEVAYEQYF. The CDR3 DNA follows: TGCGCCAGCAGCTTGGCCGAGGTAGCCTACGAGCAGTACTTC.

The V call is TRBV6-1, the J call TRBJ1-4; perhaps TRBD1 as D (5 bases). V was pared by 3 bases and J by 7 bases, with 15 bases between. This CDR3 comprises 15 residues. Germline CDR1 reads MNHNS; CDR2 reads SASEGT. CDR3 loop: CASSEAGGIFEKLFF. The CDR3 DNA follows: TGTGCCAGCAGTGAGGCGGGGGGGATTTTTGAAAAACTGTTTTTT.

The chain couples TRBV4-3 to TRBJ2-2, with TRBD1 matching 7 bases. This CDR3 region has 18 residues. Germline CDR1 reads LGHNA; CDR2 reads YSLEER. With 0 bases clipped from V and 7 bases from J, the junction kept 14 bases outside the gene matches. This CDR3 reads CASSQDSSGQRNLGELFF. Here the CDR3 DNA reads TGCGCCAGCAGCCAAGATTCTTCGGGACAGCGGAATCTCGGGGAGCTGTTTTTT.

This chain joins TRBV6-6 and TRBJ2-7, with TRBD2 identical over 10 bases. Per germline, CDR1 MNHNY and CDR2 SVGAGI (reference sequence). This CDR3 has 16 residues. Trimming removed 0 bases from V and 2 bases from J; junction bases left unmatched: 4. The CDR3 sequence: CASSYSFTSGAYEQYF. CDR3 DNA: TGTGCCAGCAGTTACTCGTTTACTAGCGGGGCCTACGAGCAGTACTTC.

V and J are TRBV5-1 and TRBJ1-1; TRBD1 aligns across 7 bases. CDR3 length equals 15 residues. V dropped 0 bases and J dropped 3; count of bases not matched to a gene: 5. From germline, CDR1 is SGHRS and CDR2 YFSETQ. The CDR3 here is CASSLVGDSYTEAFF. In nucleotides, the CDR3 is TGCGCCAGCAGCTTGGTGGGGGACAGCTACACTGAAGCTTTCTTT. Drawing the rest from reference TRBV5-1 and TRBJ1-1, the complete variable domain is KAGVTQTPRYLIKTRGQQVTLSCSPISGHRSVSWYQQTPGQGLQFLFEYFSETQRNKGNFPGRFSGRQFSNSRSEMNVSTLELGDSALYLCASSLVGDSYTEAFFGQGTRLTVV.

The genes are TRBV18 and TRBJ2-1; the match to TRBD2 covers 12 bases. The CDR3 loop spans 15 amino acids. V lost 10 bases and J lost 7; bases outside the gene matches: 11. Germline V gene data show CDR1 as KGHSH and CDR2 as LQKENI. The CDR3 coding sequence is TGTGCCACCACCCTAGCGGGGGGGCTTGCGAATGAGCAGTTCTTC. It specifies CATTLAGGLANEQFF. The full variable domain, in which reference TRBV18 and TRBJ2-1 provide the parts outside the CDR3, is NAGVMQNPRHLVRRRGQEARLRCSPMKGHSHVYWYRQLPEEGLKFMVYLQKENIIDESGMPKERFSAEFPKEGPSILRIQQVVRGDSAAYFCATTLAGGLANEQFFGPGTRLTVL.

The chain couples TRBV2 to TRBJ1-2; 7 bases match TRBD1. Germline trimming cut 6 bases from V and 4 bases from J; bases unmatched to any gene: 11. Germline V lookup: CDR1 SNHLY, CDR2 FYNNEI. There are 15 residues in the CDR3. CDR3 region: CASSNTGVSAYGYTF. The CDR3 DNA reads as TGTGCCAGCAGCAATACAGGGGTGTCTGCCTATGGCTACACCTTC.